This is a list of T cell receptor beta chains from one sample in a study of graft-versus-host responses after intestinal transplantation. TCRdb's copy holds only in-frame clones and misses some; the assay was immunoSEQ multiplex PCR. In the table there are approximately 46,000 clones, 70% to 85% of which are singletons. These receptors' antigens are unknown. Sequencing was performed on unstimulated CD4+ T cells sorted from spleen or lymph node cells, taken before transplant. These receptors came from a human donor who was the organ donor for an intestinal transplant. The CDR3 runs from the conserved cysteine through the conserved F or W. A D gene is named only where the DNA matches it firmly. Size tells how often a clone was seen (once, few, many) or the class of an expanded clone, and some rows leave it out.

size,V,D,J,CDR3,DNA
-,TRBV7-2,-,TRBJ1-4,CASSPRQATNEKLFF,TGTGCCAGCAGCCCGAGACAGGCAACTAATGAAAAACTGTTTTTT
-,TRBV12-5,TRBD1,TRBJ1-4,CASAVPRDRERTNEKLFF,TGTGCTAGTGCCGTGCCCCGGGACAGGGAAAGAACTAATGAAAAACTGTTTTTT
-,TRBV18,TRBD2,TRBJ2-7,CASSPKLAGGGFYEQYF,TGTGCCAGCTCACCAAAGTTGGCGGGAGGGGGATTCTACGAGCAGTACTTC
-,TRBV7-2,-,TRBJ2-3,CASSGRSLATDTQYF,TGTGCCAGCAGCGGCCGATCACTAGCAACAGATACGCAGTATTTT
-,TRBV2,-,TRBJ1-1,CASRLQGWTEAFF,TGTGCCAGCAGGTTACAGGGATGGACTGAAGCTTTCTTT
-,TRBV29-1,-,TRBJ1-5,CSASQSGGDAQHF,TGCAGCGCTTCCCAGTCGGGGGGCGATGCCCAGCATTTT
-,TRBV11-3,TRBD1,TRBJ2-5,CASSLRGETQYF,TGTGCCAGCAGTCTCAGGGGGGAGACCCAGTACTTC
-,TRBV25-1,TRBD2,TRBJ2-1,CASSVAGGPTGEQFF,TGTGCCAGCAGTGTAGCGGGGGGGCCAACCGGTGAGCAGTTCTTC
-,TRBV7-9,-,TRBJ2-5,CASSFKETQYF,TGTGCCAGCAGCTTTAAAGAGACCCAGTACTTC
-,TRBV14,-,TRBJ2-5,CASSQVPLGTQYF,TGTGCCAGCAGCCAAGTCCCGTTAGGGACCCAGTACTTC
-,TRBV14,-,TRBJ2-1,CASSRDPSSYNEQFF,TGTGCCAGCAGCCGAGATCCCAGCTCCTACAATGAGCAGTTCTTC
-,TRBV6-5,TRBD1,TRBJ1-2,CASRGQGASGYTF,TGTGCCAGCAGGGGACAGGGGGCCTCGGGCTACACCTTC
-,TRBV29-1,-,TRBJ2-7,CSVVRDQYEQYF,TGCAGCGTTGTTCGGGACCAATACGAGCAGTACTTC
-,TRBV11-2,TRBD1,TRBJ1-6,CASSFSGTANSPLHF,TGTGCCAGCAGCTTTTCCGGGACAGCTAATTCACCCCTCCACTTT
-,TRBV19,TRBD1,TRBJ2-2,CASRSSGTGVVTGELFF,TGTGCCAGTAGAAGTTCCGGGACAGGGGTAGTAACCGGGGAGCTGTTTTTT
-,TRBV2,TRBD2,TRBJ2-1,CASRYTSGGASEQFF,TGTGCCAGCAGATATACTAGCGGGGGGGCCTCGGAGCAGTTCTTC
once,TRBV10-3,TRBD1,TRBJ2-2,CATGQGTGELFF,TGTGCCACGGGACAGGGCACCGGGGAGCTGTTTTTT
-,TRBV28,-,TRBJ1-2,CASSWGIGYTF,TGTGCCAGCAGTTGGGGTATCGGCTACACCTTC
-,TRBV6-5,TRBD1,TRBJ1-4,CASSYQGAGEKLFF,TGTGCCAGCAGTTATCAGGGGGCGGGTGAAAAACTGTTTTTT
-,TRBV5-1,-,TRBJ1-2,CASSLASHGYTF,TGCGCCAGCAGCTTGGCCAGCCATGGCTACACCTTC
-,TRBV20-1,-,TRBJ1-1,CSAMKVEAFF,TGCAGTGCTATGAAGGTTGAAGCTTTCTTT
-,TRBV2,-,TRBJ2-2,CASRGALRGELFF,TGTGCCAGCCGAGGGGCTCTACGCGGGGAGCTGTTTTTT